This T cell receptor (beta chain) was recovered during a study of T cells after yellow fever vaccination. The CDR3 has 19 residues. V lost 3 bases to trimming and J lost 9 bases, with 31 bases between them. Germline V gene sequence: CDR1 SGHRS, CDR2 YFSETQ. TCRdb re-analysed the 5' RACE reads in MiXCR, keeping a single row per CDR3 protein. The repertoire holds almost 600,000 distinct CDR3 sequences, with roughly 14% as singletons. This clonotype was counted only a few times. The V call is TRBV5-1, the J call TRBJ2-1; D perhaps matches TRBD1 (5 bases). This clonotype originated in a man aged 25-40 years who received the YFV17D yellow fever vaccine. The sequences come from PBMCs, collected on the day of the yellow fever booster vaccination. The CDR3 loop reads CASSSLGAGRTLSGAEQFF. The DNA for the CDR3 is TGCGCCAGCAGCTCCCTTGGGGCTGGCAGGACGTTAAGTGGCGCTGAGCAGTTCTTC.